This is a list of T cell receptor beta chains from one sample in a study of T cell responses to AZD1222 COVID-19 vaccine. Some clones are missing from TCRdb's copy, which holds only in-frame ones; the method was immunoSEQ multiplex PCR. This table has fewer than 150,000 clones, roughly 93% appearing once. This material consisted of peripheral blood, taken 28 days after the second AZD1222 dose. Receptors were obtained from an adult who received the AZD1222 COVID-19 vaccine. The CDR3 runs from the conserved cysteine through the conserved F or W. A D gene is named only where the DNA matches it firmly. Size values are once, few and many counts, or a class for expanded clones, and some rows have none.

clone_size | j_call | v_call | d_call | cdr3_aa | cdr3_nt
. | TRBJ2-3 | TRBV6-5 | TRBD2 | CASSLAGGRSDTQYF | TGTGCCAGCAGTTTAGCGGGGGGTCGGTCAGATACGCAGTATTTT
. | TRBJ2-7 | TRBV7-9 | . | CASSFEGLRFKQYF | TGTGCCAGCAGCTTTGAAGGCCTGAGGTTCAAGCAGTACTTC
. | TRBJ2-5 | TRBV7-9 | . | CASSLGGVETQYF | TGTGCCAGCAGCTTAGGGGGGGTGGAGACCCAGTACTTC
. | TRBJ1-2 | TRBV4-3 | . | CASSQDRLANYGYTF | TGCGCCAGCAGCCAAGACAGGCTAGCTAACTATGGCTACACCTTC
. | TRBJ1-4 | TRBV18 | TRBD1 | CASSPRQGLVEKLFF | TGTGCCAGCTCACCACGACAGGGTTTAGTAGAAAAACTGTTTTTT
. | TRBJ1-2 | TRBV5-4 | . | CASSLKNSHGYTF | TGTGCCAGCAGCTTGAAAAACTCCCATGGCTACACCTTC
. | TRBJ1-2 | TRBV7-2 | . | CASSLDGVNVYGYTF | TGTGCCAGCAGCTTAGATGGGGTTAATGTCTATGGCTACACCTTC
once | TRBJ2-1 | TRBV9 | . | CASTIGGGTSPNEQFF | TGTGCCAGCACCATAGGGGGCGGGACTAGTCCGAATGAGCAGTTCTTC
once | TRBJ1-1 | TRBV18 | TRBD1 | CASSPQPGQGFYHTEAFF | TGTGCCAGCTCACCACAACCGGGACAGGGATTTTATCACACTGAAGCTTTCTTT
. | TRBJ2-2 | TRBV11-3 | TRBD2 | CASSFSGGGTPTGELFF | TGTGCCAGCAGCTTTTCCGGCGGGGGAACCCCCACCGGGGAGCTGTTTTTT
. | TRBJ2-1 | TRBV7-9 | . | CASSLILNEQFF | TGTGCCAGCAGCCTAATTTTAAATGAGCAGTTCTTC
few | TRBJ1-6 | TRBV7-9 | . | CASSPALGEGTPLHF | TGTGCCAGCAGTCCCGCCCTGGGGGAAGGGACACCCCTCCACTTT
. | TRBJ2-2 | TRBV10-3 | . | CAIRSGTGNTGELFF | TGTGCCATTAGATCCGGGACGGGGAACACCGGGGAGCTGTTTTTT
. | TRBJ1-2 | TRBV29-1 | TRBD1 | CSVHRGNYGYTF | TGCAGCGTCCACAGGGGTAACTATGGCTACACCTTC
. | TRBJ1-2 | TRBV6-2/TRBV6-3 | . | CASSYRPGDGYTF | TGTGCCAGCAGTTACAGGCCAGGGGATGGCTACACCTTC
. | TRBJ1-2 | TRBV6-1 | TRBD1 | CASSEALWGTGANYGYTF | TGTGCCAGCAGTGAAGCGCTTTGGGGAACAGGGGCTAACTATGGCTACACCTTC
. | TRBJ2-1 | TRBV30 | TRBD2 | CAWSVLTGGPYNEQFF | TGTGCCTGGAGTGTACTAACGGGAGGCCCCTACAATGAGCAGTTCTTC
. | TRBJ1-1 | TRBV10-3 | . | CAISGQENTEAFF | TGTGCCATCAGTGGACAGGAGAACACTGAAGCTTTCTTT
once | TRBJ1-1 | TRBV7-8 | . | CASSLVGGMNTEAFF | TGTGCCAGCAGCTTAGTCGGGGGGATGAACACTGAAGCTTTCTTT
. | TRBJ2-3 | TRBV19 | . | CASSLAVSTDTQYF | TGTGCCAGTAGTTTAGCGGTTAGCACAGATACGCAGTATTTT
. | TRBJ2-1 | TRBV14 | . | CASSRGDLYEQFF | TGTGCCAGCAGCAGGGGAGATCTGTATGAGCAGTTCTTC
. | TRBJ1-3 | TRBV19 | . | CASRKQGGPGNTIYF | TGTGCCAGTAGAAAACAGGGAGGTCCTGGAAACACCATATATTTT
. | TRBJ1-3 | TRBV29-1 | TRBD1 | CSAGQGRGNTIYF | TGCAGCGCCGGACAGGGGCGCGGAAACACCATATATTTT
. | TRBJ2-1 | TRBV7-3 | . | CASSLSGVSYEQFF | TGTGCCAGCAGCCTATCAGGGGTATCATACGAGCAGTTCTTC
. | TRBJ1-2 | TRBV18 | . | CASSLSDTNYGYTF | TGTGCCAGCTCACTTAGTGACACTAACTATGGCTACACCTTC
. | TRBJ2-5 | TRBV6-2/TRBV6-3 | . | CASSPKPDWEAQETQYF | TGTGCCAGCAGTCCGAAACCCGACTGGGAAGCCCAAGAGACCCAGTACTTC
. | TRBJ1-2 | TRBV15 | . | CATSREQGVYGYTF | TGTGCCACCAGCAGAGAACAGGGCGTCTATGGCTACACCTTC
. | TRBJ1-2 | TRBV7-9 | TRBD1 | CASSSGQGQDGYTF | TGTGCCAGCAGCTCCGGACAGGGGCAAGATGGCTACACCTTC
. | TRBJ1-1 | TRBV12-3/TRBV12-4 | . | CASSLNPETEAFF | TGTGCCAGCAGTTTGAACCCTGAGACTGAAGCTTTCTTT
. | TRBJ2-5 | TRBV15 | . | CATSNLWSGETQYF | TGTGCCACCAGCAATCTGTGGAGTGGGGAGACCCAGTACTTC
. | TRBJ1-6 | TRBV7-2 | . | CASSGLGGPNSPLHF | TGTGCCAGCAGCGGTTTGGGGGGGCCTAATTCACCCCTCCACTTT
. | TRBJ2-7 | TRBV10-3 | . | CAISESETLTYEQYF | TGTGCCATCAGTGAGTCCGAGACTTTGACCTACGAGCAGTACTTC
once | TRBJ1-2 | TRBV10-3 | . | CAISDAIAQSGYGYTF | TGTGCCATCAGTGATGCGATCGCGCAAAGTGGGTATGGCTACACCTTC
once | TRBJ2-3 | TRBV3-1/TRBV3-2 | . | CASSQGAIRADTQYF | TGTGCCAGCAGCCAAGGTGCAATTCGAGCAGATACGCAGTATTTT
. | TRBJ2-2 | TRBV19 | . | CASSIGVNTGELFF | TGTGCCAGTAGTATTGGAGTAAACACCGGGGAGCTGTTTTTT
. | TRBJ2-2 | TRBV18 | . | CASSPRTDTGELFF | TGTGCCAGCTCACCAAGGACAGACACCGGGGAGCTGTTTTTT
. | TRBJ2-1 | TRBV7-8 | TRBD2 | CASTPRPSGLAGVVEQFF | TGTGCCAGCACCCCTCGTCCATCGGGACTAGCGGGAGTGGTTGAGCAGTTCTTC
. | TRBJ1-4 | TRBV28 | TRBD1 | CASSPSTGPNEKLFF | TGTGCCAGCAGTCCTTCGACAGGGCCTAATGAAAAACTGTTTTTT
. | TRBJ2-7 | TRBV3-1/TRBV3-2 | TRBD2 | CASSPSGDQPTRQYF | TGTGCCAGCAGCCCGAGCGGGGATCAGCCTACGAGACAGTACTTC
. | TRBJ1-3 | TRBV18 | . | CASSTGTNSGNTIYF | TGTGCCAGCTCAACCGGGACCAACTCTGGAAACACCATATATTTT
. | TRBJ1-1 | TRBV3-1/TRBV3-2 | . | CASSQEGTRKEAFF | TGTGCCAGCAGCCAAGAAGGGACAAGAAAAGAAGCTTTCTTT
. | TRBJ1-3 | TRBV18 | . | CASSPVAGNSGNTIYF | TGTGCCAGCTCACCAGTGGCCGGGAACTCTGGAAACACCATATATTTT
. | TRBJ2-7 | TRBV27 | TRBD1 | CASSLWGQGAFYEQYF | TGTGCCAGCAGTTTATGGGGGCAGGGGGCTTTCTACGAGCAGTACTTC
few | TRBJ1-2 | TRBV30 | TRBD1 | CAWTPGQGPYGYTF | TGTGCCTGGACCCCGGGACAGGGGCCATATGGCTACACCTTC
. | TRBJ1-2 | TRBV2 | TRBD1 | CASSVGQGNYGYTF | TGTGCCAGCAGTGTGGGACAGGGGAACTATGGCTACACCTTC